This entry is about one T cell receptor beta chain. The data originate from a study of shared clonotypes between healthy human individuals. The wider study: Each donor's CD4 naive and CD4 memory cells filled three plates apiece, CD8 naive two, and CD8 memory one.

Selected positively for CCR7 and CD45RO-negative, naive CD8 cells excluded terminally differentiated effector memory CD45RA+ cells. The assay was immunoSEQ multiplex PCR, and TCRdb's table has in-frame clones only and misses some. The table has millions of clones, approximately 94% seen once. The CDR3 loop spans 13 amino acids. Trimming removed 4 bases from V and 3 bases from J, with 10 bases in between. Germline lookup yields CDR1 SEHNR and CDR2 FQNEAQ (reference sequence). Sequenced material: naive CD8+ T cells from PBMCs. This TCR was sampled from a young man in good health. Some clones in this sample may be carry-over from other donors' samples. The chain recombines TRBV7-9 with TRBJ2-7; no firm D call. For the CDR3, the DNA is TGTGCCAGCAGCTACCAAACAGTCTACGAGCAGTACTTC. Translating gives CASSYQTVYEQYF.